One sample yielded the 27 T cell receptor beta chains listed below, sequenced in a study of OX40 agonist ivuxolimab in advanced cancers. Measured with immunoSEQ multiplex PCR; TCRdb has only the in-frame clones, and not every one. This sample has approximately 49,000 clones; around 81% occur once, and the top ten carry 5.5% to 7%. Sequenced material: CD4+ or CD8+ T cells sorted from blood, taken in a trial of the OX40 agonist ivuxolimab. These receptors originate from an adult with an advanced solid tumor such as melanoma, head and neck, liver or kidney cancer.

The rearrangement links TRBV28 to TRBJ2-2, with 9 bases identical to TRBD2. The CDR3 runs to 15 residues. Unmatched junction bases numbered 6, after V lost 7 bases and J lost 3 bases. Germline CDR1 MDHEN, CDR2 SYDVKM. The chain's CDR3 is CASTQLAGHTGELFF. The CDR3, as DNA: TGTGCCAGCACCCAGCTAGCGGGACACACCGGGGAGCTGTTTTTT.

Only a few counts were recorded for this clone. CDR3 in DNA: TGTGCCAGCAGCCCTTTCTCTGGGGCCAACGTCCTGACTTTC. This translates into CASSPFSGANVLTF. The chain links TRBV7-9 to TRBJ2-6, with D unclear. This CDR3 is 14 amino acids long. Deletions cut 5 bases from V and 0 bases from J, with 5 bases between. Germline V lookup: CDR1 SEHNR, CDR2 FQNEAQ (reference sequence).

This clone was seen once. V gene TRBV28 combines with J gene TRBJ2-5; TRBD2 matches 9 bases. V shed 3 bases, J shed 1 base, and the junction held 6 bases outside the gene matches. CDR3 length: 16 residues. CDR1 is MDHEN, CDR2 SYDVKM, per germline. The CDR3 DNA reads TGTGCCAGCAGTTTTTTCCAGCGGGGGGTCCAAGAGACCCAGTACTTC. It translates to CASSFFQRGVQETQYF.

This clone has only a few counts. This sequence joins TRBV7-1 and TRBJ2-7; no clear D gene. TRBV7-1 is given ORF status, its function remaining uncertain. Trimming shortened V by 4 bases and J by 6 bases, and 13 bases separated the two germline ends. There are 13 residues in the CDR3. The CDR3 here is CASSLTGLSEQYF. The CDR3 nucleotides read TGTGCCAGCAGCTTGACGGGCCTGAGCGAGCAGTACTTC.

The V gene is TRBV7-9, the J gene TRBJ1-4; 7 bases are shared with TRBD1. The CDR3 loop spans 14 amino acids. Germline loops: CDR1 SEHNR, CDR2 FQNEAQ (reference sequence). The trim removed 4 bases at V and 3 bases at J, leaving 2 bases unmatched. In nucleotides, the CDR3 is TGTGCCAGCAGCTCGGGACAGTCTAATGAAAAACTGTTTTTT. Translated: CASSSGQSNEKLFF.

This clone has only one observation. The CDR3 DNA is TGTGCCAGCAGCCGCGAGGTTGTTTCGAACACTGAAGCTTTCTTT. It encodes CASSREVVSNTEAFF. The chain couples TRBV6-1 to TRBJ1-1; no firm D call. Germline lookup yields CDR1 MNHNS and CDR2 SASEGT. Trimming removed 6 bases from V and 1 base from J, with 15 bases in between. This CDR3 region has 15 residues.

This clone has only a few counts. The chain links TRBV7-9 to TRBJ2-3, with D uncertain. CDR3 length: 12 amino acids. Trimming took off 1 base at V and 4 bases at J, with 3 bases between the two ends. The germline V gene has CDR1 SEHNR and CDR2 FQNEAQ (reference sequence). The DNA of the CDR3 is TGTGCCAGCAGCTTAGTGTCAGATACGCAGTATTTT. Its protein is CASSLVSDTQYF.

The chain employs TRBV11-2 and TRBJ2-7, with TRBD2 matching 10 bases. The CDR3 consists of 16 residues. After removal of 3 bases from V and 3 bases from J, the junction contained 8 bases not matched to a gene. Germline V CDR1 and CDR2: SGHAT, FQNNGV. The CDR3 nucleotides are TGTGCCAGCAGCTTGTATGGGACTAGCGCCGGCTACGAGCAGTACTTC. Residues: CASSLYGTSAGYEQYF.

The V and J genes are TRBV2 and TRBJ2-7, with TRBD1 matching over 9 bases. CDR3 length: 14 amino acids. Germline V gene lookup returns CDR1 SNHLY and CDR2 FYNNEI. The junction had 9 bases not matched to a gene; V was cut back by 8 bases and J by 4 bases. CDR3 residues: CASGEAGTGYEQYV. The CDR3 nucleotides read TGTGCCAGCGGAGAAGCAGGGACAGGGTACGAGCAGTACGTC.

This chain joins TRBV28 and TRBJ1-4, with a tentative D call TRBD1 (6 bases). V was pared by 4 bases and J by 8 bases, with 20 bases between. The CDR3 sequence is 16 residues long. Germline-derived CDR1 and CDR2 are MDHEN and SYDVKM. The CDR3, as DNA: TGTGCCAGCAGTTATTCAGGGGATAATGTTCGGGAAAAACTGTTTTTT. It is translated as CASSYSGDNVREKLFF.

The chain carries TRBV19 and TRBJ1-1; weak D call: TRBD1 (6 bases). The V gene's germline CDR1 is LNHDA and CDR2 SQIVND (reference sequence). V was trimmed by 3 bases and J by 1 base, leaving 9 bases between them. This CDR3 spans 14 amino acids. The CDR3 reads CASSIVTGNTEAFF. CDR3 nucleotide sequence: TGTGCCAGTAGTATCGTGACAGGGAACACTGAAGCTTTCTTT. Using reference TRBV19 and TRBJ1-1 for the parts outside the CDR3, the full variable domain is DGGITQSPKYLFRKEGQNVTLSCEQNLNHDAMYWYRQDPGQGLRLIYYSQIVNDFQKGDIAEGYSVSREKKESFPLTVTSAQKNPTAFYLCASSIVTGNTEAFFGQGTRLTVV.

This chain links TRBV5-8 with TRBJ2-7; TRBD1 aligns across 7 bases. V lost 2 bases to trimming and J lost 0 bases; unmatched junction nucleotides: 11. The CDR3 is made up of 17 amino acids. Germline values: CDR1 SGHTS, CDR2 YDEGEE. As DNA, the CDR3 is TGTGCCAGCAGCTTACTAAACCGGGACAGACCCTCCTACGAGCAGTACGTC. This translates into CASSLLNRDRPSYEQYV.

CDR3 sequence: CASSFSGTGNIQYF. CDR3 DNA: TGTGCCAGTAGTTTTTCCGGGACAGGAAACATTCAGTACTTC. The chain couples TRBV19 to TRBJ2-4; the match to TRBD1 covers 8 bases. Germline loops: CDR1 LNHDA, CDR2 SQIVND (reference sequence). CDR3 length: 14 amino acids. V lost 5 bases and J lost 6; bases outside the gene matches: 6.

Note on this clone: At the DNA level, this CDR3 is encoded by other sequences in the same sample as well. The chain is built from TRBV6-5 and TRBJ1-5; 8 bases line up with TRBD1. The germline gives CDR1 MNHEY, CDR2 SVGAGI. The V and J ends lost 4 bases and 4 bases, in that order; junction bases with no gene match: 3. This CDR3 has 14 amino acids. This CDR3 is CASSSGQGNQPQHF. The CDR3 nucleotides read TGTGCCAGCAGTTCTGGACAGGGTAATCAGCCCCAGCATTTT.

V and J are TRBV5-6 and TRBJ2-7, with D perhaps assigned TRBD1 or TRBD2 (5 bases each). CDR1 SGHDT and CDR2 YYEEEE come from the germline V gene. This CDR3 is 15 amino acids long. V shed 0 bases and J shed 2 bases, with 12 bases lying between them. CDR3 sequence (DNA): TGTGCCAGCAGCTTGGGTGGGACGGCAACCTACGAGCAGTACTTC. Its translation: CASSLGGTATYEQYF.

CDR3 DNA: TGCGCCAGCAGCTTGGCCAGAAGTAAGCAGTACGTC. Translated, it gives CASSLARSKQYV. V usage is TRBV5-1 and J usage is TRBJ2-7; no clear D gene. Germline V gene sequence: CDR1 SGHRS, CDR2 YFSETQ. V was clipped by 0 bases and J by 8 bases, with 9 bases between them. CDR3 length equals 12 residues.

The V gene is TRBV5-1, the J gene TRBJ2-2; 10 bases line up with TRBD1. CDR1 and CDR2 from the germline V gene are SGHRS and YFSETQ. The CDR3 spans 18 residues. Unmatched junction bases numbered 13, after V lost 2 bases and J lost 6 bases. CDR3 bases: TGCGCCAGCAGCTTCTTATACCGGGACAGGGGTATGGCCGGGGAGCTGTTTTTT. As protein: CASSFLYRDRGMAGELFF.

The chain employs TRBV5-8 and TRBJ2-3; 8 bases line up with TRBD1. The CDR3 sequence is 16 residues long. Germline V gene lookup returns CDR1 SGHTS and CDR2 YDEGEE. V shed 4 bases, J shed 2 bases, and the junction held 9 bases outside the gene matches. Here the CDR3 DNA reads TGTGCCAGCAGCCTCCAAGGACAGGGAATCACAGATACGCAGTATTTT. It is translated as CASSLQGQGITDTQYF.

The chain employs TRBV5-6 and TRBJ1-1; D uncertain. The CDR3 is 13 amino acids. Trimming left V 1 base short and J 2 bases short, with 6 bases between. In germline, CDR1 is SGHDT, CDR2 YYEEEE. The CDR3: CASSLTENTEAFF. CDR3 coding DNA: TGTGCCAGCAGCTTGACAGAAAACACTGAAGCTTTCTTT.

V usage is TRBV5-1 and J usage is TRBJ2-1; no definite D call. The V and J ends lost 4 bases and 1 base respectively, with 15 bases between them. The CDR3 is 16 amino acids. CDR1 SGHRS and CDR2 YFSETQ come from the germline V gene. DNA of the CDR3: TGCGCCAGCAGCCCCATTTCGACGGCTTCCTACAATGAGCAGTTCTTC. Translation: CASSPISTASYNEQFF. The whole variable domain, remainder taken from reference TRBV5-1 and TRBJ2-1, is KAGVTQTPRYLIKTRGQQVTLSCSPISGHRSVSWYQQTPGQGLQFLFEYFSETQRNKGNFPGRFSGRQFSNSRSEMNVSTLELGDSALYLCASSPISTASYNEQFFGPGTRLTVL.

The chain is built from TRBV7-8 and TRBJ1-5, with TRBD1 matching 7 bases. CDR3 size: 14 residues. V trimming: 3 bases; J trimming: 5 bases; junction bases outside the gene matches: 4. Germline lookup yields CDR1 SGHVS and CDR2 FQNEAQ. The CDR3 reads CASSFYGQDQPQHF. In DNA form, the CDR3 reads TGTGCCAGCAGCTTTTACGGACAGGATCAGCCCCAGCATTTT. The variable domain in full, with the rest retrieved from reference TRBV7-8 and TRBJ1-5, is GAGVSQSPRYKVAKRGQDVALRCDPISGHVSLFWYQQALGQGPEFLTYFQNEAQLDKSGLPSDRFFAERPEGSVSTLKIQRTQQEDSAVYLCASSFYGQDQPQHFGDGTRLSIL.

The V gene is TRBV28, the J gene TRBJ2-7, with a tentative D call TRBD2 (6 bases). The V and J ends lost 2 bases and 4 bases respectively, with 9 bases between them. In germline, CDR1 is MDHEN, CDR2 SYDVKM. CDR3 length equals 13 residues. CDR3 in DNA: TGTGCCAGCAGTTTAATGGGGGGTTACGAGCAGTACTTC. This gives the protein CASSLMGGYEQYF.

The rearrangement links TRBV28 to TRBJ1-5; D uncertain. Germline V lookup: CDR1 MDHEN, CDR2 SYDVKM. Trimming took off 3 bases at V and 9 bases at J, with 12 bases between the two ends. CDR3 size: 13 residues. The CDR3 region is CASSLTSMGPQHF. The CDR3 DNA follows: TGTGCCAGCAGTTTGACATCTATGGGGCCCCAGCATTTT.

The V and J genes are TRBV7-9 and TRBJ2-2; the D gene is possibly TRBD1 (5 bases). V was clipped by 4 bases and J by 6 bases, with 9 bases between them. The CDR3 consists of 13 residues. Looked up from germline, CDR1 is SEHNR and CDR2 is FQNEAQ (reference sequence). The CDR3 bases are TGTGCCAGCAGCTCCAGGGTCTCCGGGGAGCTGTTTTTT. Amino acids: CASSSRVSGELFF.

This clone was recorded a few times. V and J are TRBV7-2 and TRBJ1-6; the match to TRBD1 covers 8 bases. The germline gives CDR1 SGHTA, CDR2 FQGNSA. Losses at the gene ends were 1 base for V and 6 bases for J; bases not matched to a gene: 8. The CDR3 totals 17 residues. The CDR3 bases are TGTGCCAGCAGCTTAGGAGGGACAGGCCCGTTTAATTCACCCCTCCACTTT. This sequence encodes CASSLGGTGPFNSPLHF.

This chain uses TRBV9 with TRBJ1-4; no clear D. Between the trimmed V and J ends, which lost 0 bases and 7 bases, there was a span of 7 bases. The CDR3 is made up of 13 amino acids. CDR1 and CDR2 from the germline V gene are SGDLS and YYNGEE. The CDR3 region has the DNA TGTGCCAGCAGCGTAGAGGGCAGTGAAAAACTGTTTTTT. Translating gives CASSVEGSEKLFF.

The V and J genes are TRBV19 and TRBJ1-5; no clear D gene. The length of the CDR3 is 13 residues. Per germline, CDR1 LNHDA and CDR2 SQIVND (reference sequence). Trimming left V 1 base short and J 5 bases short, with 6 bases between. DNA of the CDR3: TGTGCCAGTAGTATAGGACCAGATCAGCCCCAGCATTTT. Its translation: CASSIGPDQPQHF.